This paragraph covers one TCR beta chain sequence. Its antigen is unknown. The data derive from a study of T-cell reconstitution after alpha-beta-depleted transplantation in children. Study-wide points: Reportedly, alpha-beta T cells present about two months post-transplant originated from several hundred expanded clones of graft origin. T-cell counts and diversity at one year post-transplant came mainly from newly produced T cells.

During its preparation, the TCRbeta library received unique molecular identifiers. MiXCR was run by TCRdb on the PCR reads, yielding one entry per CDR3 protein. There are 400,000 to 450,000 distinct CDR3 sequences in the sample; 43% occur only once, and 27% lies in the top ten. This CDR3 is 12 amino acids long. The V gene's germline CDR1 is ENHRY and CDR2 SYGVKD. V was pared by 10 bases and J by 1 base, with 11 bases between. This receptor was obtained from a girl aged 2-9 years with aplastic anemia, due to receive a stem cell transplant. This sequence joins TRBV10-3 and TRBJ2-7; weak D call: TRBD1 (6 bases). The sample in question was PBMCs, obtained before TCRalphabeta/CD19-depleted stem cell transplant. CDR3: CATEGESYEQYF. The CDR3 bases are TGTGCCACCGAGGGGGAGTCCTACGAGCAGTACTTC.